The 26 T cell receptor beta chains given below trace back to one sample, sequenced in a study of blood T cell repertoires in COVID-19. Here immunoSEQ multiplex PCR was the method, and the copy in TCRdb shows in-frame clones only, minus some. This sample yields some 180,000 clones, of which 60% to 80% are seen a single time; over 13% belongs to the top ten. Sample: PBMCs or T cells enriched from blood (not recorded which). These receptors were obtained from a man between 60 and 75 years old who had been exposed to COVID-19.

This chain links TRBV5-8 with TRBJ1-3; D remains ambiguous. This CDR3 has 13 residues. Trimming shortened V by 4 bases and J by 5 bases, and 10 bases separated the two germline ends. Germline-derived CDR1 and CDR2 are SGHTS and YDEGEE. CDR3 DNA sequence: TGTGCCAGCAGCCTAAGAGCACGAAACACCATATATTTT. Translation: CASSLRARNTIYF.

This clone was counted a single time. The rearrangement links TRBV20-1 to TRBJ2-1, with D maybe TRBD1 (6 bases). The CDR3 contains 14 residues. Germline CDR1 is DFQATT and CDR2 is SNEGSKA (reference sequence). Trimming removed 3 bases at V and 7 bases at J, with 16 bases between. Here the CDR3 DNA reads TGCAGTGCTAGTATCCCAGGGGCGGCAAATGAGCAGTTCTTC. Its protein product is CSASIPGAANEQFF.

CDR3 DNA: TGCGCCAGCAGGGGGACAGTCACTAATGAAAAACTGTTTTTT. Translation: CASRGTVTNEKLFF. The chain combines TRBV5-1 with TRBJ1-4; 7 positions agree with TRBD1. The germline V gene has CDR1 SGHRS and CDR2 YFSETQ. Unmatched junction bases numbered 3, after V lost 5 bases and J lost 2 bases. The CDR3 has 14 residues. Looking up the rest from reference TRBV5-1 and TRBJ1-4 gives the full variable domain: KAGVTQTPRYLIKTRGQQVTLSCSPISGHRSVSWYQQTPGQGLQFLFEYFSETQRNKGNFPGRFSGRQFSNSRSEMNVSTLELGDSALYLCASRGTVTNEKLFFGSGTQLSVL.

The DNA of the CDR3 is TGTGCCAGCAGGCAACTAGTATACGAGCAGTACTTC. It is translated as CASRQLVYEQYF. This sequence joins TRBV2 and TRBJ2-7; the D gene is possibly TRBD2 (5 bases). Trimming removed 6 bases from V and 4 bases from J, with 10 bases in between. This CDR3 is built from 12 residues. CDR1 is SNHLY and CDR2 is FYNNEI in the germline V gene. Drawing the rest from reference TRBV2 and TRBJ2-7, the complete variable domain is EPEVTQTPSHQVTQMGQEVILRCVPISNHLYFYWYRQILGQKVEFLVSFYNNEISEKSEIFDDQFSVERPDGSNFTLKIRSTKLEDSAMYFCASRQLVYEQYFGPGTRLTVT.

The CDR3 DNA follows: TGTGCCAGCAGTTACCCTGGACAGCATACGCAGTATTTT. It codes for CASSYPGQHTQYF. V gene TRBV6-5 combines with J gene TRBJ2-3; a possible D gene is TRBD1 (6 bases). The CDR3 consists of 13 residues. In germline, CDR1 is MNHEY, CDR2 SVGAGI. The V gene lost 2 bases and the J gene lost 7 bases, with 10 bases spanning the gap.

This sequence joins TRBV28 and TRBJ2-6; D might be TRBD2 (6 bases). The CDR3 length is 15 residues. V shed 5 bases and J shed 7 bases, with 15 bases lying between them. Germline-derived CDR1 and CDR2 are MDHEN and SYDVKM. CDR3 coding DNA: TGTGCCAGCAGTGCCGGGACGGAGGGCGCCAACGTCCTGACTTTC. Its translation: CASSAGTEGANVLTF.

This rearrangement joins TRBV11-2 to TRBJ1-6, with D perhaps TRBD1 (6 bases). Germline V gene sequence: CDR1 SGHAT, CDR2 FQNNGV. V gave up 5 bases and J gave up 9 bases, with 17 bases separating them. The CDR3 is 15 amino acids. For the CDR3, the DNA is TGTGCCAGCAGCCCCGGACAGCTCCTTAGTTCACCCCTCCACTTT. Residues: CASSPGQLLSSPLHF.

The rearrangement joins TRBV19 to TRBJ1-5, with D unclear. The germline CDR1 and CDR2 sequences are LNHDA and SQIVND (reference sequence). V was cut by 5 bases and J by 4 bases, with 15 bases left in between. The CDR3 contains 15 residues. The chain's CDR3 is CASSSGGRWNQPQHF. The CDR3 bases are TGTGCCAGTAGTTCCGGAGGCCGCTGGAATCAGCCCCAGCATTTT.

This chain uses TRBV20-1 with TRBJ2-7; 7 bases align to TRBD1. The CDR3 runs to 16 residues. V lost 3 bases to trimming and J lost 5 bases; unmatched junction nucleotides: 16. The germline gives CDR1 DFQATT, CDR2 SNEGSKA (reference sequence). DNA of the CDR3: TGCAGTGCTAGTTATCCGCGACCACAGGGGAACGACGAGCAGTACTTC. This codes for CSASYPRPQGNDEQYF.

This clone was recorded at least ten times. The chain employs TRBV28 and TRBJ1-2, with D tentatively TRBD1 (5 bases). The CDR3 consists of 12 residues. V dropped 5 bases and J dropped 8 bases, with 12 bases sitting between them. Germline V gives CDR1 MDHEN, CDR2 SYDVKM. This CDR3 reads CASSILRVGYTF. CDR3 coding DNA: TGTGCCAGCAGTATCCTCAGGGTAGGCTACACCTTC.

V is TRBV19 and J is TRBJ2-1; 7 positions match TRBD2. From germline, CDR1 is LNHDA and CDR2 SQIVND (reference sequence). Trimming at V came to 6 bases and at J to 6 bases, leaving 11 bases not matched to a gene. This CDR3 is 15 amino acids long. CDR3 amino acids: CASRNSGEGSNEQFF. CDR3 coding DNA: TGTGCCAGTAGGAATTCGGGGGAGGGGAGCAATGAGCAGTTCTTC.

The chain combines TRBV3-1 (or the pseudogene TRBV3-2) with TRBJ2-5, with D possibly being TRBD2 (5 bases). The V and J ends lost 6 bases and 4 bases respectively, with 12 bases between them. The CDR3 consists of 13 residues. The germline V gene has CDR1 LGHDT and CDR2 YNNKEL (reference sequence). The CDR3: CASSLEGPETQYF. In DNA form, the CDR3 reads TGTGCCAGCAGTCTAGAGGGCCCAGAGACCCAGTACTTC.

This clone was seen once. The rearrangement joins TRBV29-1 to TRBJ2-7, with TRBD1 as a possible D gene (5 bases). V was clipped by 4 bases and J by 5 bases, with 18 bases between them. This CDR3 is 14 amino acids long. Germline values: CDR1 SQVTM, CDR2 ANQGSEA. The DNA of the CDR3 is TGCAGCGTTGTAACCAGGCGGCAGGGCCACGAGCAGTACTTC. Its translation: CSVVTRRQGHEQYF.

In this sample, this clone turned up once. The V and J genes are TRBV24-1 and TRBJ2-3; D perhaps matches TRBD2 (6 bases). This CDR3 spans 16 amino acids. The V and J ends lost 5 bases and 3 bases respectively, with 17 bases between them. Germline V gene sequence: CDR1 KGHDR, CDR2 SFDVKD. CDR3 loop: CATSVRGHGSTDTQYF. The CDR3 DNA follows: TGTGCCACCAGTGTGCGGGGCCACGGTTCGACAGATACGCAGTATTTT.

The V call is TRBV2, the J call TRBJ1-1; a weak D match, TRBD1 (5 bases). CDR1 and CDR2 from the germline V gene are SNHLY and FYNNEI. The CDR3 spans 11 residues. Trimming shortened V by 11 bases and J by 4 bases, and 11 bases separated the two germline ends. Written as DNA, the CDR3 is TGTGCCCGCTCAAGGGGCACTGAAGCTTTCTTT. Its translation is CARSRGTEAFF.

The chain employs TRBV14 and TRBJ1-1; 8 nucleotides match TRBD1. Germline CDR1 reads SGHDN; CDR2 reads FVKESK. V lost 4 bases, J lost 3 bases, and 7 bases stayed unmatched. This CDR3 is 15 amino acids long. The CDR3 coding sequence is TGTGCCAGCAGCCGACGGACAGGGCACCACACTGAAGCTTTCTTT. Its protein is CASSRRTGHHTEAFF.

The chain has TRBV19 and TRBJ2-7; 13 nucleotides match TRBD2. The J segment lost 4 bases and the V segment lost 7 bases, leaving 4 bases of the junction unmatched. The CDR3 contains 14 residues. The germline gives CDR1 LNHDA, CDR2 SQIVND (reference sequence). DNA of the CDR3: TGTGCCAGTACCCCGGGACTAGCGGGATACGAGCAGTACTTC. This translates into CASTPGLAGYEQYF.

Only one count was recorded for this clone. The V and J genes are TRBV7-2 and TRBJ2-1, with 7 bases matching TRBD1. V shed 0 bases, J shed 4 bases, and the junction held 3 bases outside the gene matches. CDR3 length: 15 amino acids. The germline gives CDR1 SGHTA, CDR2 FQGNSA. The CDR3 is CASSLAQGVYNEQFF. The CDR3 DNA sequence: TGTGCCAGCAGCTTAGCTCAGGGGGTATACAATGAGCAGTTCTTC.

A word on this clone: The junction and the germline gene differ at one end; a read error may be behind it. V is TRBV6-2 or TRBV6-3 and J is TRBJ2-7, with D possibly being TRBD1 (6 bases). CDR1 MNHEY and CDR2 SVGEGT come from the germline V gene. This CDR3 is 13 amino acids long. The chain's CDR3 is CASSYSKGDERYF. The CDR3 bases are TGTGCCAGCAGTTACTCGAAGGGGGACGAGCGGTACTTC.

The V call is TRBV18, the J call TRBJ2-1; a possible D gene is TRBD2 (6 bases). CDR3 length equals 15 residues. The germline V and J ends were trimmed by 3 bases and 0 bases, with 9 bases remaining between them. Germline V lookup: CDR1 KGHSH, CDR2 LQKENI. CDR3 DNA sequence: TGTGCCAGCTCACCGGGGGGAAGCTCCTACAATGAGCAGTTCTTC. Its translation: CASSPGGSSYNEQFF.

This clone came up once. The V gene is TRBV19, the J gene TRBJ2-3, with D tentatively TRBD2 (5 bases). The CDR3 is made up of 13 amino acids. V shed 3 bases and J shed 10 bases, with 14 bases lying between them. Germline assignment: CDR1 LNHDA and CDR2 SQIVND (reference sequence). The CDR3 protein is CASSIKRDGAQYF. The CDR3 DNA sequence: TGTGCCAGTAGTATTAAGAGGGATGGGGCGCAGTATTTT. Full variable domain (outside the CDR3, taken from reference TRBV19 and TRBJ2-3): DGGITQSPKYLFRKEGQNVTLSCEQNLNHDAMYWYRQDPGQGLRLIYYSQIVNDFQKGDIAEGYSVSREKKESFPLTVTSAQKNPTAFYLCASSIKRDGAQYFGPGTRLTVL.

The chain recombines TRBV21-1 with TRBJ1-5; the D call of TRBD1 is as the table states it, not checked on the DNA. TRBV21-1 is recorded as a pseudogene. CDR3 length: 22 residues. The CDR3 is CASSKVAGLRQGRAGSNQPQHF. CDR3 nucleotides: TGTGCCAGCAGCAAAGTGGCGGGGTTAAGACAGGGCCGGGCGGGAAGCAATCAGCCCCAGCATTTT.

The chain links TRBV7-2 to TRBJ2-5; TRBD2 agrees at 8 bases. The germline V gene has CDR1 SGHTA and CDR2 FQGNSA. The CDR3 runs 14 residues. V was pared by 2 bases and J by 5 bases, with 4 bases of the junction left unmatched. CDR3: CASSLPGGRETQYF. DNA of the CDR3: TGTGCCAGCAGCTTACCGGGGGGGCGGGAGACCCAGTACTTC. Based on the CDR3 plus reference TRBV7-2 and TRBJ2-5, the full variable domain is GAGVSQSPSNKVTEKGKDVELRCDPISGHTALYWYRQSLGQGLEFLIYFQGNSAPDKSGLPSDRFSAERTGGSVSTLTIQRTQQEDSAVYLCASSLPGGRETQYFGPGTRLLVL.

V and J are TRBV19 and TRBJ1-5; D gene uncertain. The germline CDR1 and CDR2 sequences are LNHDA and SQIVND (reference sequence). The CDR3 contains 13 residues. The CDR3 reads CATNPGRNQPQHF. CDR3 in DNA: TGTGCTACAAACCCGGGGAGGAATCAGCCCCAGCATTTT.

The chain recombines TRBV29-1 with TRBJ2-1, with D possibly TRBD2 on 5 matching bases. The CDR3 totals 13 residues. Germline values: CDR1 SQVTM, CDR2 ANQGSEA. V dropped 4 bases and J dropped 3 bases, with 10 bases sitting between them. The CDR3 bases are TGCAGCGTTGCGCAGCGGAACTACAATGAGCAGTTCTTC. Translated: CSVAQRNYNEQFF.

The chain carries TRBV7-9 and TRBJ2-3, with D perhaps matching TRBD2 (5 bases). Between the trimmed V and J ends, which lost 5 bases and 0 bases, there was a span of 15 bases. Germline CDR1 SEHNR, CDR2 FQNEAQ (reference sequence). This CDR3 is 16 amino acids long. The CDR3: CASSPLASGSTDTQYF. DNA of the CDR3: TGTGCCAGCAGCCCCCTTGCGAGCGGAAGCACAGATACGCAGTATTTT. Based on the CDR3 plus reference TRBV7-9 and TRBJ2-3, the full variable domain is DTGVSQNPRHKITKRGQNVTFRCDPISEHNRLYWYRQTLGQGPEFLTYFQNEAQLEKSRLLSDRFSAERPKGSFSTLEIQRTEQGDSAMYLCASSPLASGSTDTQYFGPGTRLTVL.